Each of the 30 T cell receptor beta chains below was sequenced from the same sample in a study of shared clonotypes between healthy human individuals. TCRdb's table, derived via immunoSEQ multiplex PCR, lists solely in-frame clones and lacks some. The sample shows about 2.3 million clones, 85% to 95% of them seen only once. The sequenced sample was naive CD4+ T cells from PBMCs. Subset defined: CD45RA+ positively selected. These receptors came from a man between 18 and 29 years old in good health. Some clones in this sample may be carry-over from other donors' samples.

In the case of this clone: The same CDR3 also results from other DNA sequences found in this sample. The chain employs TRBV2 and TRBJ1-1, with D maybe TRBD1 (5 bases). CDR3 length: 14 residues. CDR1 and CDR2 (germline): SNHLY, FYNNEI. V was shortened by 2 bases and J by 1 base, with 8 bases between the two germline ends. CDR3 sequence (DNA): TGTGCCAGCAGTGAATATAGGGGGAACACTGAAGCTTTCTTT. Protein product: CASSEYRGNTEAFF.

This chain uses TRBV4-1 with TRBJ1-2; maybe TRBD1 (6 bases). Trimming cost V 8 bases and J 3 bases, with 16 bases left between them. Germline V lookup: CDR1 MGHRA, CDR2 YSYEKL. CDR3 length: 14 residues. The CDR3 spells CASGGGLGDYGYTF. CDR3 DNA: TGCGCCAGCGGAGGGGGGCTGGGCGACTATGGCTACACCTTC.

V and J are TRBV19 and TRBJ1-1, with 12 bases lining up with TRBD1. V lost 9 bases and J lost 4; bases outside the gene matches: 15. The CDR3 spans 17 residues. Germline V gives CDR1 LNHDA, CDR2 SQIVND (reference sequence). The CDR3 reads CASTPYRGTGGVTEAFF. In DNA form, the CDR3 reads TGTGCCAGCACCCCTTATCGAGGGACAGGGGGCGTCACTGAAGCTTTCTTT. Together with reference TRBV19 and TRBJ1-1, the CDR3 gives the full variable domain: DGGITQSPKYLFRKEGQNVTLSCEQNLNHDAMYWYRQDPGQGLRLIYYSQIVNDFQKGDIAEGYSVSREKKESFPLTVTSAQKNPTAFYLCASTPYRGTGGVTEAFFGQGTRLTVV.

The chain combines TRBV30 with TRBJ2-3; 12 bases line up with TRBD2. The V and J ends lost 5 bases and 4 bases, in that order; junction bases with no gene match: 7. The CDR3 contains 15 residues. Germline V gene lookup returns CDR1 GTSNPN and CDR2 SVGIG (reference sequence). The CDR3 sequence is CAWVSSGRAPDTQYF. The CDR3 DNA reads TGTGCCTGGGTTTCTAGCGGGAGGGCGCCAGATACGCAGTATTTT.

This chain links TRBV28 with TRBJ1-5; TRBD1 agrees at 10 bases. The CDR3 sequence is 17 residues long. CDR1 and CDR2 (germline): MDHEN, SYDVKM. V trimming: 1 base; J trimming: 3 bases; junction bases outside the gene matches: 6. In DNA form, the CDR3 reads TGTGCCAGCAGTTTATATAGGACAGGGGGTTTCAATCAGCCCCAGCATTTT. This sequence encodes CASSLYRTGGFNQPQHF.

The V call is TRBV20-1, the J call TRBJ2-5; D ambiguous. V was shortened by 0 bases and J by 8 bases, with 4 bases between the two germline ends. The CDR3 covers 10 residues. Germline CDR1 reads DFQATT; CDR2 reads SNEGSKA (reference sequence). DNA for the CDR3: TGCAGTGCTAGAGAAACAACCCAGTACTTC. It codes for CSARETTQYF.

The chain is built from TRBV2 and TRBJ1-4, with 10 bases identical to TRBD1. The CDR3 is 15 amino acids. The V segment lost 8 bases and the J segment 3 bases; nucleotides outside the gene matches: 6. From germline, CDR1 is SNHLY and CDR2 FYNNEI. The CDR3 DNA sequence: TGTGCCAGCCAGGGACAGGGGAGGTCTAATGAAAAACTGTTTTTT. Residues: CASQGQGRSNEKLFF.

This sequence joins TRBV15 and TRBJ2-2; 10 bases are a match to TRBD2. The CDR3 runs 16 residues. Trimming at V came to 5 bases and at J to 3 bases, leaving 6 bases not matched to a gene. From germline, CDR1 is LNHNV and CDR2 YYDKDF (reference sequence). The CDR3 coding sequence is TGTGCCACCAGCCCACGGACTAGCGGATACACCGGGGAGCTGTTTTTT. Amino acids: CATSPRTSGYTGELFF.

The J gene is TRBJ2-2, the V gene TRBV10-1, with 10 bases lining up with TRBD2. This CDR3 comprises 16 residues. V lost 9 bases and J lost 4; bases outside the gene matches: 11. The germline gives CDR1 WNHNN, CDR2 SYGVQD (reference sequence). Here the CDR3 reads CASRAYEREGTGELFF. Written as DNA, the CDR3 is TGCGCCAGTAGAGCCTATGAGCGGGAGGGCACCGGGGAGCTGTTTTTT.

V and J are TRBV25-1 and TRBJ2-2, with D hard to call. CDR1 is MGHDK, CDR2 SYGVNS, per germline. V was pared by 4 bases and J by 5 bases, with 8 bases between. CDR3 size: 13 residues. The CDR3 loop reads CASSVIPTGELFF. For the CDR3, the DNA is TGTGCCAGCAGTGTCATTCCTACCGGGGAGCTGTTTTTT.

A remark on this clone: The same CDR3 can be traced to other DNA sequences in this sample. V and J are TRBV2 and TRBJ1-2; 8 bases map to TRBD1. The CDR3 is 14 residues long. V dropped 1 base and J dropped 2; count of bases not matched to a gene: 0. Germline V lookup: CDR1 SNHLY, CDR2 FYNNEI. CDR3: CASSEDRGNYGYTF. In nucleotides, the CDR3 is TGTGCCAGCAGTGAAGACAGGGGGAACTATGGCTACACCTTC.

The rearrangement joins TRBV5-1 to TRBJ2-3, with a weak D call TRBD1 (5 bases). The germline V and J ends were trimmed by 3 bases and 2 bases, with 10 bases remaining between them. This CDR3 comprises 14 residues. Germline values: CDR1 SGHRS, CDR2 YFSETQ. The CDR3 region is CASSSLQDTDTQYF. In DNA, the CDR3 is TGCGCCAGCAGCTCCCTACAGGACACAGATACGCAGTATTTT.

This sequence joins TRBV6-1 and TRBJ2-1; 11 bases line up with TRBD2. Germline V gene data show CDR1 as MNHNS and CDR2 as SASEGT. This CDR3 is 16 amino acids long. V lost 1 base, J lost 2 bases, and 1 base stayed unmatched. The CDR3 coding sequence is TGTGCCAGCAGTGAAGAGGGACTAGCGGCCTACAATGAGCAGTTCTTC. This gives the protein CASSEEGLAAYNEQFF.

This rearrangement joins TRBV2 to TRBJ2-1; 10 bases agree with TRBD1. Per the germline V gene, CDR1 is SNHLY and CDR2 is FYNNEI. This CDR3 comprises 16 residues. V was pared by 6 bases and J by 7 bases, with 12 bases of the junction left unmatched. CDR3 loop: CASSLTGTGVGNEQFF. The CDR3 coding sequence is TGTGCCAGCAGCCTGACCGGGACAGGGGTGGGAAATGAGCAGTTCTTC.

The rearrangement joins TRBV5-1 to TRBJ2-1; the match to TRBD1 covers 9 bases. The CDR3 runs 15 residues. Germline CDR1 is SGHRS and CDR2 is YFSETQ. Trimming removed 0 bases from V and 6 bases from J; junction bases left unmatched: 4. CDR3 sequence reads: CASSLATGGPNEQFF. CDR3 coding DNA: TGCGCCAGCAGCTTGGCGACAGGGGGGCCCAATGAGCAGTTCTTC.

The chain links TRBV15 to TRBJ2-7; weak D call: TRBD2 (6 bases). With 1 base removed from V and 2 bases from J, the gap between germline ends came to 18 bases. The CDR3 consists of 17 residues. In germline, CDR1 is LNHNV, CDR2 YYDKDF (reference sequence). The CDR3 sequence: CATSRVNFAGSTYEQYF. CDR3 bases: TGTGCCACCAGCAGAGTGAATTTCGCGGGATCTACCTACGAGCAGTACTTC. Drawing the rest from reference TRBV15 and TRBJ2-7, the complete variable domain is DAMVIQNPRYQVTQFGKPVTLSCSQTLNHNVMYWYQQKSSQAPKLLFHYYDKDFNNEADTPDNFQSRRPNTSFCFLDIRSPGLGDTAMYLCATSRVNFAGSTYEQYFGPGTRLTVT.

The rearrangement joins TRBV6-1 to TRBJ1-2; 7 nucleotides match TRBD1. Germline V CDR1 and CDR2: MNHNS, SASEGT. Losses at the gene ends were 6 bases for V and 3 bases for J; bases not matched to a gene: 7. The CDR3 covers 14 residues. CDR3 sequence reads: CASRQGREDYGYTF. CDR3 nucleotides: TGTGCCAGCAGACAGGGGCGGGAGGACTATGGCTACACCTTC.

The CDR3 DNA follows: TGTGCCTGGAGTGTACGGCGTGATCAGCCCCAGCATTTT. It yields the protein CAWSVRRDQPQHF. The rearrangement joins TRBV30 to TRBJ1-5; D unclear. V was clipped by 0 bases and J by 5 bases, with 8 bases between them. CDR1 is GTSNPN, CDR2 SVGIG, per germline (reference sequence). The CDR3 is made up of 13 amino acids.

This chain connects TRBV27 to TRBJ1-2; TRBD1 matches 9 bases. V was pared by 8 bases and J by 0 bases, with 13 bases of the junction left unmatched. The CDR3 covers 17 residues. Germline-derived CDR1 and CDR2 are MNHEY and SMNVEV (reference sequence). The CDR3 nucleotides read TGTGCCAGCTCCCGTGAGGACAGGGGTGGAACTAACTATGGCTACACCTTC. This codes for CASSREDRGGTNYGYTF.

The V and J genes are TRBV29-1 and TRBJ1-1; no clear D gene. This CDR3 comprises 14 residues. The germline V and J ends were trimmed by 2 bases and 10 bases, with 20 bases remaining between them. Germline V gives CDR1 SQVTM, CDR2 ANQGSEA. CDR3 DNA: TGCAGCGTTGAATTGGAGTCCAGGCCGGGTTTAGCTTTCTTT. It encodes CSVELESRPGLAFF.

The rearrangement uses TRBV7-8 and TRBJ1-5, with a weak D call TRBD1 (6 bases). Germline V gene data show CDR1 as SGHVS and CDR2 as FQNEAQ. This CDR3 has 16 residues. The V end was cut by 1 base, the J end by 7 bases, with 17 bases between. CDR3 in amino acids: CASSLGSSGARQPQHF. The CDR3 DNA sequence: TGTGCCAGCAGCTTAGGGTCATCGGGGGCGAGACAGCCCCAGCATTTT. Based on the CDR3 plus reference TRBV7-8 and TRBJ1-5, the full variable domain is GAGVSQSPRYKVAKRGQDVALRCDPISGHVSLFWYQQALGQGPEFLTYFQNEAQLDKSGLPSDRFFAERPEGSVSTLKIQRTQQEDSAVYLCASSLGSSGARQPQHFGDGTRLSIL.

CDR3 in DNA: TGCGCCAGCAGATCGGGACTAGCGGGAGAGACCCAGTACTTC. This encodes CASRSGLAGETQYF. J is TRBJ2-5 and V is TRBV5-1; 12 positions agree with TRBD2. Germline V gene data show CDR1 as SGHRS and CDR2 as YFSETQ. After removal of 5 bases from V and 4 bases from J, the junction contained 3 bases not matched to a gene. The CDR3 covers 14 residues.

The chain employs TRBV6-5 and TRBJ2-1; 9 nucleotides align to TRBD1. With 2 bases clipped from V and 3 bases from J, the junction kept 5 bases outside the gene matches. CDR1 MNHEY and CDR2 SVGAGI come from the germline V gene. CDR3 length equals 16 residues. CDR3: CASSYARTGDYNEQFF. CDR3 sequence (DNA): TGTGCCAGCAGTTACGCCCGGACAGGGGACTACAATGAGCAGTTCTTC.

The CDR3 bases are TGTGCCAGCAGTTTTACCTTGGGGAACACTGAAGCTTTCTTT. It encodes CASSFTLGNTEAFF. The chain has TRBV28 and TRBJ1-1; D is uncertain. Germline CDR1 MDHEN, CDR2 SYDVKM. The CDR3 totals 14 residues. V lost 3 bases to trimming and J lost 1 base, with 9 bases between them.

The CDR3 reads CASSVRPGTGDEQYF. CDR3 nucleotides: TGTGCCAGCAGCGTTCGACCCGGGACAGGGGACGAGCAGTACTTC. The chain carries TRBV2 and TRBJ2-7; TRBD1 matches at 10 bases. V lost 6 bases to trimming and J lost 5 bases; unmatched junction nucleotides: 10. Germline CDR1 reads SNHLY; CDR2 reads FYNNEI. The CDR3 contains 15 residues.

The DNA for the CDR3 is TGCGCCAGCAGCTTGTATGGTTATAGCAATCAGCCCCAGCATTTT. Amino acid sequence: CASSLYGYSNQPQHF. This rearrangement joins TRBV5-1 to TRBJ1-5; D is unresolved. Germline V CDR1 and CDR2: SGHRS, YFSETQ. The CDR3 has 15 amino acids. V lost 1 base and J lost 0, with 8 bases in between.

This clone was found once. The chain links TRBV7-6 to TRBJ2-7, with D maybe TRBD1 (6 bases). From germline, CDR1 is SGHVS and CDR2 FNYEAQ. V gave up 3 bases and J gave up 2 bases, with 14 bases separating them. The CDR3 is 15 residues long. CDR3 sequence reads: CASSFTTGWAYEQYF. The CDR3 bases are TGTGCCAGCAGCTTCACCACAGGGTGGGCCTACGAGCAGTACTTC.

CDR3 coding DNA: TGTGCCAGCAGCCCGGGAGGGGGTAGGACAATGAACACTGAAGCTTTCTTT. Translated: CASSPGGGRTMNTEAFF. J is TRBJ1-1 and V is TRBV11-3; D possibly corresponds to TRBD1 (6 bases). Germline V lookup: CDR1 SGHNT, CDR2 YENEEA. Trimming shortened V by 5 bases and J by 0 bases, and 19 bases separated the two germline ends. CDR3 length: 17 amino acids.

The chain is built from TRBV6-5 and TRBJ2-5; possibly TRBD2 for D (6 bases). The last part of the DNA fits TRBJ2-7 better; the J call may be wrong. The CDR3 contains 15 residues. CDR1 and CDR2 (germline): MNHEY, SVGAGI. The CDR3: CASTAGRRFPYEQYF. CDR3 bases: TGTGCCAGCACCGCAGGGAGGCGTTTTCCCTACGAGCAGTACTTC.

V gene TRBV6-1 combines with J gene TRBJ2-1, with 8 bases lining up with TRBD1. CDR3 size: 13 residues. Germline V CDR1 and CDR2: MNHNS, SASEGT. The junction had 7 bases not matched to a gene; V was cut back by 8 bases and J by 7 bases. DNA for the CDR3: TGTGCCAGCGACTGGACAGGGAGGAATGAGCAGTTCTTC. Its protein product is CASDWTGRNEQFF.